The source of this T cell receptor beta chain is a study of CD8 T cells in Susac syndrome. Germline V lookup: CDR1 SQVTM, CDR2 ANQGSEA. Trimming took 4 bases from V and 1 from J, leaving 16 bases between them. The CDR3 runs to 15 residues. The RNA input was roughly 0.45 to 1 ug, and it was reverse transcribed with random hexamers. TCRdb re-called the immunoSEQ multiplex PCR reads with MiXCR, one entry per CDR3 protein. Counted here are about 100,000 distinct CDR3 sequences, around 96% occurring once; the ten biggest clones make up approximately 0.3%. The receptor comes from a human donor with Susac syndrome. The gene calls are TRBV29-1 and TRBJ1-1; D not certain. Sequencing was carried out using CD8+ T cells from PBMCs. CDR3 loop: CSVAPLSRPNTEAFF. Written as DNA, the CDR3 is TGCAGCGTTGCCCCGTTGTCGCGGCCGAACACTGAAGCTTTCTTT.